This paragraph covers one TCR beta chain sequence. No antigen is known for it. The junction departs from the called germline gene at one end, perhaps through a read error. The source of the sample is a study of T cell repertoires in cytomegalovirus infection. At the level of the study: Carrying CMV and the relevant HLA type showed in public TCR beta signatures. Overall study findings and caveats: Ex vivo, HLA-C-restricted CMV-specific TCR beta clonotypes prevailed over the rest of the response. The cumulative frequency of public TCR beta families distinguished individuals who carried CMV together with the relevant HLA.

CDR1 SGHVS and CDR2 FNYEAQ come from the germline V gene. The CDR3 contains 14 residues. TCRdb re-derived calls from the reads in MiXCR, one entry per CDR3 protein. The sample yields approximately 100,000 distinct CDR3 sequences, approximately 28% seen once. This receptor was obtained from a human donor in good health (CMV status not recorded). Some clones in this sample may be carry-over from other donors' samples. The starting material was CD8+ T cells from cultured PBMCs, obtained from culture after CMV antigen stimulation. V and J are TRBV7-6 and TRBJ2-3; no reliable D call. The CDR3 sequence is CASSLAESIDTQYF. The CDR3 DNA sequence: TGTGCCAGCAGCTTAGCGGAGAGCATAGATACGCAGTATTTT.